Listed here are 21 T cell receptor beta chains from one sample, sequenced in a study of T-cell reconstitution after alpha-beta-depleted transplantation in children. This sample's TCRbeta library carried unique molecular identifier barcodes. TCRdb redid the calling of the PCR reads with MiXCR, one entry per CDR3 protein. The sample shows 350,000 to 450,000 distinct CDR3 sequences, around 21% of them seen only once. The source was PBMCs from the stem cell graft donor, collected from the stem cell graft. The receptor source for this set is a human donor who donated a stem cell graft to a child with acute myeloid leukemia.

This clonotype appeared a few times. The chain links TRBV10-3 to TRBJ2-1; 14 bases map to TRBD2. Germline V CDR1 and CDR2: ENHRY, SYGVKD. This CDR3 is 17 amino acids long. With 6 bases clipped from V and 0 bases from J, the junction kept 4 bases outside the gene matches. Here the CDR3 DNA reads TGTGCCATCAGCGCGGGACTAGCGGGAGCCTCCTACAATGAGCAGTTCTTC. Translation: CAISAGLAGASYNEQFF.

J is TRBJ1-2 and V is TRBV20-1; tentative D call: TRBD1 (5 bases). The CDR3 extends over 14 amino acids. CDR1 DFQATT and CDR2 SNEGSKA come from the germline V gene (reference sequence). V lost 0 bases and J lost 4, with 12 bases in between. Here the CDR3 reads CSARDDDSSYGYTF. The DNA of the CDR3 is TGCAGTGCTAGAGATGACGACAGTTCCTATGGCTACACCTTC.

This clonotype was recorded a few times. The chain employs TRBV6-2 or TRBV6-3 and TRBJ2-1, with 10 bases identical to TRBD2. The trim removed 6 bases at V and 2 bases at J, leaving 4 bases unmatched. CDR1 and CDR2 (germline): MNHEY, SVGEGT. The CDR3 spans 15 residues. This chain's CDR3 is CASRRGTSAYNEQFF. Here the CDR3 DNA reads TGTGCCAGCAGGAGGGGGACTAGCGCCTACAATGAGCAGTTCTTC.

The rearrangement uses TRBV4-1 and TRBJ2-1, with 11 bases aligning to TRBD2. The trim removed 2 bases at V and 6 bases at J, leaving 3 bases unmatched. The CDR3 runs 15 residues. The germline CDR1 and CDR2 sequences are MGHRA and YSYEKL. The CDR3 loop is CASSQIAGGRNEQFF. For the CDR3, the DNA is TGCGCCAGCAGCCAAATAGCGGGAGGGCGCAATGAGCAGTTCTTC.

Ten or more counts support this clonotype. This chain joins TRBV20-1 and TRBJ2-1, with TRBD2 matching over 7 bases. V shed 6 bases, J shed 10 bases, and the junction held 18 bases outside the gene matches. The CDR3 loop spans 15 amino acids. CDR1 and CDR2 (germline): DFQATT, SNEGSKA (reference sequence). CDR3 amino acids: CSAEVGGSLGGEQFF. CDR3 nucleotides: TGCAGTGCCGAGGTTGGCGGGAGTTTAGGAGGAGAGCAGTTCTTC.

In DNA form, the CDR3 reads TGCAGTGCGATAATACTAGGCGGAAATGAGCAGTTCTTC. Translating it yields CSAIILGGNEQFF. This sequence joins TRBV20-1 and TRBJ2-1, with D possibly being TRBD2 (5 bases). The CDR3 has 13 residues. Trimming cost V 6 bases and J 7 bases, with 16 bases left between them. The germline V gene has CDR1 DFQATT and CDR2 SNEGSKA (reference sequence).

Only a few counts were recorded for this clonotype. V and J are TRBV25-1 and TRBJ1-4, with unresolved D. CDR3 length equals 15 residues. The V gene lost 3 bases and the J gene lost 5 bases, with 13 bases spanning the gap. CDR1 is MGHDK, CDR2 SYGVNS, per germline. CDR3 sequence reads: CASSEEVFGNEKLFF. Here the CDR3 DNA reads TGTGCCAGCAGTGAGGAGGTATTTGGGAATGAAAAACTGTTTTTT.

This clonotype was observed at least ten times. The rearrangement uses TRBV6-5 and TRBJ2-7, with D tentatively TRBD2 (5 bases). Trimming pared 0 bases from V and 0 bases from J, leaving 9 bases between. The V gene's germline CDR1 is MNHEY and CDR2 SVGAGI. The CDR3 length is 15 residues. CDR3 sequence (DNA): TGTGCCAGCAGTTACTCCCCGGGGAGCTCCTACGAGCAGTACTTC. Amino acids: CASSYSPGSSYEQYF.

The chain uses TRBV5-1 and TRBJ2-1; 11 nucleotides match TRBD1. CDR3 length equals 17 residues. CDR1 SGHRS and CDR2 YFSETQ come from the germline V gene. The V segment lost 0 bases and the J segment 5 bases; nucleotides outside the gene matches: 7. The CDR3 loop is CASSLDLGDRGNNEQFF. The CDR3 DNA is TGCGCCAGCAGCTTGGATTTGGGGGACAGGGGGAACAATGAGCAGTTCTTC. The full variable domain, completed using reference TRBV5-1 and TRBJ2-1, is KAGVTQTPRYLIKTRGQQVTLSCSPISGHRSVSWYQQTPGQGLQFLFEYFSETQRNKGNFPGRFSGRQFSNSRSEMNVSTLELGDSALYLCASSLDLGDRGNNEQFFGPGTRLTVL.

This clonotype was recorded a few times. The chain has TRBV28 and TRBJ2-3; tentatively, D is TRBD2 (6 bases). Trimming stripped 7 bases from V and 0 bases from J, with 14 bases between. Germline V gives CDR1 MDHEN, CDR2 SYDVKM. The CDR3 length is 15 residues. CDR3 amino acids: CASTRGGTSTDTQYF. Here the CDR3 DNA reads TGTGCCAGCACACGGGGAGGTACTAGCACAGATACGCAGTATTTT. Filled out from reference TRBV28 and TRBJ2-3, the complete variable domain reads DVKVTQSSRYLVKRTGEKVFLECVQDMDHENMFWYRQDPGLGLRLIYFSYDVKMKEKGDIPEGYSVSREKKERFSLILESASTNQTSMYLCASTRGGTSTDTQYFGPGTRLTVL.

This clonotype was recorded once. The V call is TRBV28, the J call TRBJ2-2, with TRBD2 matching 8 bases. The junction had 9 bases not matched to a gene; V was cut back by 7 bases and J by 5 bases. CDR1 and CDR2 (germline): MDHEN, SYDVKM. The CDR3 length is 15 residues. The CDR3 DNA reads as TGTGCCAGCACCCATAGCGGGACGGGGACCGGGGAGCTGTTTTTT. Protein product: CASTHSGTGTGELFF.

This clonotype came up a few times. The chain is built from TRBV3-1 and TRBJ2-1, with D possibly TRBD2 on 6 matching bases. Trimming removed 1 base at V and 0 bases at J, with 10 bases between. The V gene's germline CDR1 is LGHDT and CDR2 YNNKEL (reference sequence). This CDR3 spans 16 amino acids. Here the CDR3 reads CASSQGLASSYNEQFF. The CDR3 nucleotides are TGTGCCAGCAGCCAAGGGCTAGCGAGCTCCTACAATGAGCAGTTCTTC.

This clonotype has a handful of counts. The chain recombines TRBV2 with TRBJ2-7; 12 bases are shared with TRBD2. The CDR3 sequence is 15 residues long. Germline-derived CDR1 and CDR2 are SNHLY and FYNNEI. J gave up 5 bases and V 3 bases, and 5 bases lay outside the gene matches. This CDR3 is CASSDTSGRLNEQYF. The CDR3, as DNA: TGTGCCAGCAGTGATACTAGCGGGAGGCTCAACGAGCAGTACTTC.

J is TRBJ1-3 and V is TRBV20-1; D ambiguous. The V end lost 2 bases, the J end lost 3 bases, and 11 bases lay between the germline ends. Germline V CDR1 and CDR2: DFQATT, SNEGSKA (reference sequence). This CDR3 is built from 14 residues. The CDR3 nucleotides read TGCAGTGCTAGATACTGGGAAATTGGAAACACCATATATTTT. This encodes CSARYWEIGNTIYF.

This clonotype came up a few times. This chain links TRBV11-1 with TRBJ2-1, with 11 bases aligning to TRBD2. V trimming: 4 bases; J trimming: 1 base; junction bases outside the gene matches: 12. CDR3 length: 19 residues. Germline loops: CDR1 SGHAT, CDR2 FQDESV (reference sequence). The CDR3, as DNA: TGTGCCAGCAGCTCCCGGCTGGATACTAGCGGGAGATCCTACAATGAGCAGTTCTTC. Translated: CASSSRLDTSGRSYNEQFF.

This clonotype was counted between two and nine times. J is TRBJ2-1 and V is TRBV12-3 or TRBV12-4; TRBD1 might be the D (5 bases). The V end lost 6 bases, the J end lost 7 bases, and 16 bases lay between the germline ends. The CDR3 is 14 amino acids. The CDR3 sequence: CASSSTGLSNEQFF. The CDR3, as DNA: TGTGCCAGCAGCTCTACAGGTTTGTCGAATGAGCAGTTCTTC.

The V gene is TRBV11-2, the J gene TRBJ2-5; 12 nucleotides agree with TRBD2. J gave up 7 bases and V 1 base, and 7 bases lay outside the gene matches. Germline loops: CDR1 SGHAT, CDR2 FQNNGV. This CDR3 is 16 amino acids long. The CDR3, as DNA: TGTGCCAGCAGCTTAGGCTCTAGCGGGAGGGCCAGGACCCAGTACTTC. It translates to CASSLGSSGRARTQYF.

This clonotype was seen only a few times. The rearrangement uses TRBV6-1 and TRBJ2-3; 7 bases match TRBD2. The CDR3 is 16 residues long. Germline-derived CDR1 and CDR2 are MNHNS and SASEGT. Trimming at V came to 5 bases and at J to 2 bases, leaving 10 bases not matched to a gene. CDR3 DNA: TGTGCCAGCAGTAGTCCAGCGGGGTCAATCACAGATACGCAGTATTTT. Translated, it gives CASSSPAGSITDTQYF.

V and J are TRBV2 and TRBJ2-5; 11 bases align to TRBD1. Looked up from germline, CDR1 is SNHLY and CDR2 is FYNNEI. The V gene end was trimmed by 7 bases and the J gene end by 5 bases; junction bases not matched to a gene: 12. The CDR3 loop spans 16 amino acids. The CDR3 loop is CASIRTGGEIGETQYF. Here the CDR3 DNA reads TGTGCCAGCATACGGACAGGGGGCGAGATCGGGGAGACCCAGTACTTC.

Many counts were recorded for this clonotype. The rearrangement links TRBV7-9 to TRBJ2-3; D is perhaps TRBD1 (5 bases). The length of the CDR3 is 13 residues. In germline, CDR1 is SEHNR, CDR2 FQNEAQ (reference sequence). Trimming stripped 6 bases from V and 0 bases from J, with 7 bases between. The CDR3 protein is CASRGASTDTQYF. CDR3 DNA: TGTGCCAGCAGAGGGGCTAGCACAGATACGCAGTATTTT.

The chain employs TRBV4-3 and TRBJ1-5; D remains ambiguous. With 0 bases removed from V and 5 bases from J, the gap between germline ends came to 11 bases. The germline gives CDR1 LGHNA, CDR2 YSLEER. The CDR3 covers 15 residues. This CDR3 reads CASSQDFLMDQPQHF. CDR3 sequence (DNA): TGCGCCAGCAGCCAAGATTTTTTGATGGATCAGCCCCAGCATTTT.